This T cell receptor beta chain was retrieved from a study of T cell responses to AZD1222 COVID-19 vaccine. Study-wide results and caveats: Spike-specific TCR depth and breadth grew after two AZD1222 doses.

This clone was detected once. Its antigen is not identified. Profiling relied on immunoSEQ multiplex PCR, and the TCRdb table lists in-frame clones only, not all of them. The sample lists about 85,000 clones, 70% to 90% occurring once. The sample consisted of peripheral blood, taken on day 0 of AZD1222 vaccination. The sequence came from an adult in good health.

The CDR3 is CASTSGQPNTEAFF. Written as DNA, the CDR3 is TGTGCCAGCACCTCCGGACAGCCGAACACTGAAGCTTTCTTT. The genes are TRBV7-3 and TRBJ1-1; a weak D match, TRBD1 (6 bases). The CDR3 totals 14 residues. Trimming shortened V by 7 bases and J by 1 base, and 13 bases separated the two germline ends. CDR1 is SGHTA and CDR2 is FQGTGA in the germline V gene.